Listed here are 21 T cell receptor beta chains from one sample, sequenced in a study of identical twins. TCRdb reprocessed the 5' RACE reads via MiXCR and lists one record per CDR3 protein. The data show 600,000 to 700,000 distinct CDR3 sequences, with approximately 21% seen just once and roughly 4% held by the top ten. The sample was also linked to a second study, of T cells expressing NK-cell markers.

The sequenced material came from PBMCs. The source of these receptors is a woman aged 18-35 years in good health.

The chain couples TRBV5-5 to TRBJ2-1; 9 positions match TRBD1. Germline trimming cut 6 bases from V and 3 bases from J; bases unmatched to any gene: 7. The CDR3 consists of 15 residues. The germline CDR1 and CDR2 sequences are SGHKS and YYEKEE (reference sequence). CDR3 amino acids: CASTKQGANYNEQFF. For the CDR3, the DNA is TGTGCCAGCACCAAACAGGGGGCCAACTACAATGAGCAGTTCTTC.

This clonotype was observed a handful of times. The J gene is TRBJ1-1, the V gene TRBV12-3 or TRBV12-4; D is unresolved. This CDR3 is 14 amino acids long. The V gene lost 3 bases and the J gene lost 1 base, with 9 bases spanning the gap. CDR3 residues: CASSFSQSNTEAFF. The CDR3 bases are TGTGCCAGCAGTTTTTCCCAGTCGAACACTGAAGCTTTCTTT.

This clonotype has a handful of counts. The chain employs TRBV20-1 and TRBJ1-2; D is ambiguous. V lost 5 bases, J lost 6 bases, and 4 bases lay in between. Germline V CDR1 and CDR2: DFQATT, SNEGSKA (reference sequence). The CDR3 loop spans 9 amino acids. The CDR3 nucleotides are TGCAGTGCTGGGGATGGCTACACCTTC. Protein: CSAGDGYTF.

This CDR3 reads CASRKAGQCYEQYF. CDR3 nucleotide sequence: TGTGCCAGCAGGAAAGCGGGGCAGTGCTACGAGCAGTACTTC. V and J are TRBV21-1 and TRBJ2-7. TRBV21-1 is labeled a pseudogene. The CDR3 loop spans 14 amino acids.

This chain links TRBV19 with TRBJ2-2, with D possibly TRBD2 on 6 matching bases. CDR3 length: 14 residues. Trimming left V 10 bases short and J 4 bases short, with 16 bases between. Germline CDR1 and CDR2: LNHDA and SQIVND (reference sequence). CDR3 bases: TGTGCCACCAAACTGCGGGGTCCCACCGGGGAGCTGTTTTTT. It specifies CATKLRGPTGELFF.

The gene calls are TRBV6-1 and TRBJ2-3, with D perhaps given as TRBD1 or TRBD2 (6 bases each). V dropped 7 bases and J dropped 0 bases, with 14 bases sitting between them. This CDR3 comprises 15 residues. Germline CDR1 is MNHNS and CDR2 is SASEGT. CDR3 DNA: TGTGCCAGCAATCCTACGGGGGCTAGCACAGATACGCAGTATTTT. Protein: CASNPTGASTDTQYF.

In its sample, this clonotype was seen many times. The genes are TRBV3-1 and TRBJ2-5, with 7 positions matching TRBD2. The germline CDR1 and CDR2 sequences are LGHDT and YNNKEL (reference sequence). V lost 0 bases to trimming and J lost 7 bases; unmatched junction nucleotides: 2. The CDR3 covers 13 residues. CDR3 coding DNA: TGTGCCAGCAGCCAAGAACTAGCGAGGACCCAGTACTTC. Its translation: CASSQELARTQYF.

The chain carries TRBV15 and TRBJ2-7; possibly TRBD2 for D (6 bases). The V gene lost 0 bases and the J gene lost 1 base, with 13 bases spanning the gap. The CDR3 extends over 16 amino acids. Germline V gene lookup returns CDR1 LNHNV and CDR2 YYDKDF (reference sequence). The CDR3 coding sequence is TGTGCCACCAGCAGAGAACCGGGAGAAGTTTCCTACGAGCAGTACTTC. Residues: CATSREPGEVSYEQYF.

This clonotype was seen many times. V usage is TRBV7-8 and J usage is TRBJ1-2, with D possibly being TRBD1 (5 bases). V was shortened by 5 bases and J by 4 bases, with 14 bases between the two germline ends. The CDR3 is made up of 14 amino acids. The germline gives CDR1 SGHVS, CDR2 FQNEAQ. Here the CDR3 reads CASSREGLGYGYTF. CDR3 sequence (DNA): TGTGCCAGCAGCCGAGAGGGGCTTGGCTATGGCTACACCTTC.

The genes are TRBV7-9 and TRBJ1-2, with D tentatively TRBD1 (5 bases). The V and J ends lost 5 bases and 5 bases respectively, with 12 bases between them. The CDR3 length is 13 residues. Germline assignment: CDR1 SEHNR and CDR2 FQNEAQ (reference sequence). Here the CDR3 DNA reads TGTGCCAGCAGCACCCTCAGGGCTTATGGCTACACCTTC. This gives the protein CASSTLRAYGYTF.

This clonotype was observed a few times. J is TRBJ1-6 and V is TRBV6-5; D call uncertain. The CDR3 loop spans 15 amino acids. The V end lost 0 bases, the J end lost 8 bases, and 11 bases lay between the germline ends. Germline V gene data show CDR1 as MNHEY and CDR2 as SVGAGI. The CDR3 spells CASSYSLLRYSPLHF. CDR3 bases: TGTGCCAGCAGTTACTCTCTTCTACGGTATTCACCCCTCCACTTT.

This clonotype was detected only a few times. V gene TRBV20-1 combines with J gene TRBJ1-5; D is perhaps TRBD1 (5 bases). The CDR3 is 13 residues long. V was pared by 3 bases and J by 0 bases, with 6 bases between. Looked up from germline, CDR1 is DFQATT and CDR2 is SNEGSKA (reference sequence). For the CDR3, the DNA is TGCAGTGCTAGCGACAGTAGCAATCAGCCCCAGCATTTT. Amino acid sequence: CSASDSSNQPQHF.

This clonotype has just a few counts. V is TRBV6-1 and J is TRBJ2-7, with 8 bases fitting TRBD2. The V segment lost 6 bases and the J segment 2 bases; nucleotides outside the gene matches: 9. CDR1 MNHNS and CDR2 SASEGT come from the germline V gene. This CDR3 spans 15 amino acids. CDR3 residues: CASSPRAGVTYEQYF. The DNA for the CDR3 is TGTGCCAGCAGCCCGAGAGCGGGAGTGACCTACGAGCAGTACTTC.

The chain is built from TRBV5-1 and TRBJ2-5; a weak D match, TRBD1 (6 bases). The germline V and J ends were trimmed by 4 bases and 4 bases, with 17 bases remaining between them. The CDR3 is 15 amino acids. Germline V gene data show CDR1 as SGHRS and CDR2 as YFSETQ. Here the CDR3 DNA reads TGCGCCAGCAGCCCGGTCCTTACAGGGACAGAGACCCAGTACTTC. Translated: CASSPVLTGTETQYF.

The rearrangement uses TRBV29-1 and TRBJ2-6; D may be TRBD1 or TRBD2 (5 bases each). The CDR3 totals 17 residues. CDR1 is SQVTM and CDR2 is ANQGSEA in the germline V gene. Deletions cut 6 bases from V and 0 bases from J, with 18 bases between. CDR3 region: CSVPGTTLLSGANVLTF. CDR3 DNA: TGCAGCGTGCCCGGGACCACATTACTCTCTGGGGCCAACGTCCTGACTTTC.

This clonotype was counted a few times. The chain recombines TRBV29-1 with TRBJ2-7; the D gene is possibly TRBD1 (6 bases). Per germline, CDR1 SQVTM and CDR2 ANQGSEA. The V end lost 6 bases, the J end lost 2 bases, and 17 bases lay between the germline ends. This CDR3 spans 14 amino acids. This CDR3 is CSVLAPGATYEQYF. For the CDR3, the DNA is TGCAGCGTCCTAGCCCCAGGGGCAACCTACGAGCAGTACTTC.

V is TRBV23-1 and J is TRBJ2-5; the match to TRBD1 covers 7 bases. TRBV23-1 is given ORF status, its function remaining uncertain. V shed 8 bases, J shed 7 bases, and the junction held 16 bases outside the gene matches. This CDR3 spans 15 amino acids. CDR3 DNA: TGCGCCAGCCGCCCCCCGACAGGGCCCCACTGGACCCAGTACTTC. Translating it yields CASRPPTGPHWTQYF.

V is TRBV10-3 and J is TRBJ2-1; unclear D gene. CDR3 length equals 13 residues. Germline CDR1 ENHRY, CDR2 SYGVKD. Trimming removed 0 bases from V and 6 bases from J, with 6 bases in between. The CDR3: CAISESNSNEQFF. CDR3 bases: TGTGCCATCAGTGAGTCGAACTCCAATGAGCAGTTCTTC.

This sequence joins TRBV5-1 and TRBJ1-4; D remains unclear. From germline, CDR1 is SGHRS and CDR2 YFSETQ. V shed 0 bases and J shed 3 bases, with 9 bases lying between them. The CDR3 sequence is 15 residues long. The CDR3 reads CASSLAGEANEKLFF. DNA for the CDR3: TGCGCCAGCAGCTTGGCTGGAGAAGCTAATGAAAAACTGTTTTTT. Variable domain in full (rest from reference TRBV5-1 and TRBJ1-4): KAGVTQTPRYLIKTRGQQVTLSCSPISGHRSVSWYQQTPGQGLQFLFEYFSETQRNKGNFPGRFSGRQFSNSRSEMNVSTLELGDSALYLCASSLAGEANEKLFFGSGTQLSVL.

This clonotype was counted between two and nine times. The chain joins TRBV20-1 to TRBJ2-3, with D possibly matching TRBD2 (7 bases). CDR3 size: 13 residues. CDR1 and CDR2 from the germline V gene are DFQATT and SNEGSKA (reference sequence). CDR3 DNA sequence: TGCAGCGGGGGGCGGGGTAGCACAGATACGCAGTATTTT. It yields the protein CSGGRGSTDTQYF.

The genes are TRBV19 and TRBJ2-4, with D hard to call. The CDR3 loop spans 11 amino acids. Germline values: CDR1 LNHDA, CDR2 SQIVND (reference sequence). Trimming stripped 9 bases from V and 1 base from J, with 4 bases between. The CDR3, as DNA: TGTGCCAGGACCGCCAAAAACATTCAGTACTTC. It is translated as CARTAKNIQYF.